Here is one T cell receptor beta chain with its context. Its target is unknown. Deep was the level used in running the assay. The protocol was immunoSEQ multiplex PCR, while the TCRdb copy is restricted to in-frame clones and leaves out a portion. This sample has more than 900,000 clones, with approximately 78% found just once. The data derive from a study of shared clonotypes between healthy human individuals. The wider study: The composition of the donors was two women and a few men aged 18 to 49. Study outcomes and limitations: Naive subsets generally had larger estimated richness than memory subsets.

From germline, CDR1 is SGHRS and CDR2 YFSETQ. The CDR3 totals 13 residues. The V and J ends lost 2 bases and 4 bases, in that order; junction bases with no gene match: 1. Sequencing used memory CD4+ T cells from PBMCs. Subset specified: CD45RA-negative fraction. This sequence joins TRBV5-1 and TRBJ1-2; TRBD1 aligns across 8 bases. This clonotype was obtained from a man between 18 and 29 years old in good health. Some clones in this sample may be carry-over from other donors' samples. The CDR3, as DNA: TGCGCCAGCAGCTTCACAGGGGGCTATGGCTACACCTTC. Protein product: CASSFTGGYGYTF.